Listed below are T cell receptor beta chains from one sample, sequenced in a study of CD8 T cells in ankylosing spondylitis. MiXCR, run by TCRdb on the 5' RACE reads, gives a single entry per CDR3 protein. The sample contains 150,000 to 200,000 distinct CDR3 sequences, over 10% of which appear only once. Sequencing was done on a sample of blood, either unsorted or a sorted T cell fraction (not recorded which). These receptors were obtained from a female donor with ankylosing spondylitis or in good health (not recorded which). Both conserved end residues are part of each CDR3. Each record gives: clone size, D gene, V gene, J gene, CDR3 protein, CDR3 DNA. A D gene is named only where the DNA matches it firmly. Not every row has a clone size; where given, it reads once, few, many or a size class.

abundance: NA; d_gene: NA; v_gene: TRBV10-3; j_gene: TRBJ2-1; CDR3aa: CAIRSDALYNEQFF; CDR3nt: TGTGCCATCAGGTCGGACGCCCTCTACAATGAGCAGTTCTTC
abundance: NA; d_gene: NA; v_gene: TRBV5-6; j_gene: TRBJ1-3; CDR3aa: CASISTVRPGNTIYF; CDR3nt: TGTGCCAGCATCAGTACCGTCAGACCTGGAAACACCATATATTTT
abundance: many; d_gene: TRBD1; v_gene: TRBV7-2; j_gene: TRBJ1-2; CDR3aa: CASAPDRGRNYGYTF; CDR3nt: TGTGCTTCGGCCCCCGACAGGGGCAGAAACTATGGCTACACCTTC
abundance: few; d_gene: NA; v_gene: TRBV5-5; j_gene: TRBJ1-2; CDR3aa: CASSLQGYGYTF; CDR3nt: TGTGCCAGCAGCTTGCAGGGGTATGGCTACACCTTC
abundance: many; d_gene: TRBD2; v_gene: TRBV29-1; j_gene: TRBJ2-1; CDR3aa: CSVEGVLAPSSYNEQFF; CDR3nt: TGCAGCGTTGAAGGAGTACTAGCGCCGAGCTCCTACAATGAGCAGTTCTTC
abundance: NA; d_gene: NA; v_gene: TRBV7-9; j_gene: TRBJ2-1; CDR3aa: CASPGSVGNYNEQFF; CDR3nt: TGTGCCAGCCCAGGATCGGTGGGTAACTACAATGAGCAGTTCTTC
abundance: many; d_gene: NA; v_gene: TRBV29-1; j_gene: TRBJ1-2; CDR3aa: CSVTWATNYGYTF; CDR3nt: TGCAGCGTTACCTGGGCTACTAACTATGGCTACACCTTC
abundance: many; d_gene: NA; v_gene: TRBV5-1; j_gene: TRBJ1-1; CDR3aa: CASSHTDRGTEAFF; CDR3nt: TGCGCCAGCAGCCATACCGACAGAGGGACTGAAGCTTTCTTT
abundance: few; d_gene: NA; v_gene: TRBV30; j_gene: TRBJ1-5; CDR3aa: CAWSAGGVGQPQHF; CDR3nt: TGTGCCTGGAGTGCCGGGGGGGTCGGCCAGCCCCAGCATTTT
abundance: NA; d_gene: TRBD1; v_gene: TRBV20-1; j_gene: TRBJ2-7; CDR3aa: CSARKAGGAYEQYF; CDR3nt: TGCAGTGCCCGGAAGGCAGGGGGCGCCTACGAGCAGTACTTC
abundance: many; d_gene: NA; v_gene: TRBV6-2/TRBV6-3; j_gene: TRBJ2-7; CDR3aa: CASSYSPYEQYF; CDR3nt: TGTGCCAGCAGTTACTCCCCGTACGAGCAGTACTTC
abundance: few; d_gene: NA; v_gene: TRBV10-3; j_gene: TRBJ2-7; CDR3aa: CAISGSGLTYEQYF; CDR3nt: TGTGCCATCAGTGGGAGCGGGCTCACCTACGAGCAGTACTTC
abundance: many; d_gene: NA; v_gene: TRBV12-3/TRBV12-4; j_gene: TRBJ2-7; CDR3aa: CASSFSRGEQYF; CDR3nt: TGTGCCAGCAGTTTTTCTCGGGGCGAGCAGTACTTC
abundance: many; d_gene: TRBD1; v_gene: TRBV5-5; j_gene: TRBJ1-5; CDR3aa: CASSLAGQGGNQPQHF; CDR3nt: TGTGCCAGCAGCTTGGCTGGACAGGGTGGCAATCAGCCCCAGCATTTT
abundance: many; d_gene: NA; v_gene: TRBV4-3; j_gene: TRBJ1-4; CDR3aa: CASSQDLRDNEKLFF; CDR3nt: TGCGCCAGCAGCCAAGACTTGCGGGATAATGAAAAACTGTTTTTT
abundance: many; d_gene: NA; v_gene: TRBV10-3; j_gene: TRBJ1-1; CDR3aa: CAISGGGGTNTEAFF; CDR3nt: TGTGCCATCAGTGGGGGAGGGGGAACGAACACTGAAGCTTTCTTT
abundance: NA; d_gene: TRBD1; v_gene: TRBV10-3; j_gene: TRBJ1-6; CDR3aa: CAIARTGDNSPLHF; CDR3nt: TGTGCCATCGCCCGGACAGGGGATAATTCACCCCTCCACTTT
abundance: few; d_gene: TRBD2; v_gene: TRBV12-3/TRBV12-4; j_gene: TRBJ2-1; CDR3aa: CASSSGSQGYNEQFF; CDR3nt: TGTGCCAGCAGCAGCGGGAGCCAAGGGTACAATGAGCAGTTCTTC
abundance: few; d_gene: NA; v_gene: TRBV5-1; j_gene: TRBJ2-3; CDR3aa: CASSLLAGMPTDTQYF; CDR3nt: TGCGCCAGCAGCCTCTTGGCAGGCATGCCCACAGATACGCAGTATTTT
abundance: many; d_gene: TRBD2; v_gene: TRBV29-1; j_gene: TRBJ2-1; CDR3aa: CSVEIGLGAEQFF; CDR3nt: TGCAGCGTTGAAATAGGACTAGGGGCTGAGCAGTTCTTC
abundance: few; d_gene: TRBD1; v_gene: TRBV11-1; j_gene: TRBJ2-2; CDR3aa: CASSSYRGQGSSHGTGELFF; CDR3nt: TGTGCCAGCAGCTCCTACCGAGGACAGGGTTCATCGCACGGCACCGGGGAGCTGTTTTTT
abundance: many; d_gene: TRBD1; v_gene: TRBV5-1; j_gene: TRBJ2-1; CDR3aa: CASSYGTAQNEQFF; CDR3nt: TGCGCCAGCAGCTACGGGACAGCACAAAATGAGCAGTTCTTC